The 13 T cell receptor beta chains below were found in one sample sequenced in a study of response to subunit inactivated influenza vaccine. TCRdb processed the RT-PCR reads anew with MiXCR; each CDR3 protein has one entry. The sample includes about 620,000 distinct CDR3 sequences, approximately 10% seen only once; the top ten take approximately 9.9%. The data were also submitted as part of a second study, on T cells expressing NK-cell markers. In that study: Researchers built TCR beta cDNA using 5'RACE template switching with UMIs.

Sequences were derived from PBMCs from blood, sampled on the day of vaccination. The source of these receptors is a man aged 45-65 years who received an inactivated influenza vaccine.

This rearrangement joins TRBV21-1 to TRBJ2-7; TRBD1 was called by the table and not checked on the DNA. TRBV21-1 is tagged as a pseudogene. The CDR3 runs to 14 residues. The CDR3 protein is CARTICRGPYEQYF. CDR3 DNA sequence: TGTGCCAGAACAATCTGCCGGGGGCCCTACGAGCAGTACTTC.

This chain uses TRBV12-3 or TRBV12-4 with TRBJ2-5; no firm D call. V was pared by 6 bases and J by 10 bases, with 12 bases between. This CDR3 is built from 11 residues. CDR3 sequence reads: CASSRKSSQYF. CDR3 coding DNA: TGTGCCAGCAGCCGAAAAAGTAGCCAGTACTTC.

This clonotype occurred once. The chain couples TRBV20-1 to TRBJ2-1; D is unresolved. Per germline, CDR1 DFQATT and CDR2 SNEGSKA (reference sequence). The CDR3 consists of 15 residues. Trimming shortened V by 2 bases and J by 3 bases, and 14 bases separated the two germline ends. The CDR3 nucleotides are TGCAGTGCTAGAAGCCTCCCCGAGAGCTACAATGAGCAGTTCTTC. As protein: CSARSLPESYNEQFF.

The rearrangement links TRBV5-1 to TRBJ2-2; TRBD2 is a possible D gene (6 bases). Germline V lookup: CDR1 SGHRS, CDR2 YFSETQ. The CDR3 is 14 amino acids. The V end was cut by 6 bases, the J end by 1 base, with 10 bases between. As DNA, the CDR3 is TGCGCCAGCAACCCGCGGGGGAACACCGGGGAGCTGTTTTTT. Translation gives CASNPRGNTGELFF.

A few counts support this clonotype. The rearrangement joins TRBV7-2 to TRBJ2-5; D is unclear. CDR1 is SGHTA and CDR2 is FQGNSA in the germline V gene. This CDR3 comprises 16 residues. V gave up 5 bases and J gave up 5 bases, with 21 bases separating them. CDR3 DNA: TGTGCCAGCAGCCCCCTAAGGGCAAAAGGTGTGGAGACCCAGTACTTC. The encoded protein is CASSPLRAKGVETQYF.

The rearrangement links TRBV10-3 to TRBJ2-1, with TRBD2 matching 9 bases. Germline CDR1 and CDR2: ENHRY and SYGVKD. The CDR3 consists of 13 residues. With V trimmed by 6 bases and J by 8 bases, 5 bases remained unmatched. The CDR3 sequence is CAIRAGGADEQFF. The DNA for the CDR3 is TGTGCCATCAGGGCGGGGGGGGCAGATGAGCAGTTCTTC.

The rearrangement uses TRBV6-2 or TRBV6-3 and TRBJ2-1; 15 positions match TRBD2. The length of the CDR3 is 20 residues. Germline V gives CDR1 MNHEY, CDR2 SVGEGT. V shed 2 bases and J 0 bases; nucleotides not matched to a gene: 8. The CDR3 loop reads CASSYPRTSGRERSYNEQFF. The CDR3 nucleotides read TGTGCCAGCAGTTACCCTCGGACTAGCGGGAGGGAGCGCTCCTACAATGAGCAGTTCTTC.

The J gene is TRBJ2-5, the V gene TRBV12-3 or TRBV12-4; perhaps TRBD2 as D (6 bases). Trimming took off 5 bases at V and 8 bases at J, with 12 bases between the two ends. The CDR3 contains 12 residues. The CDR3 spells CASSAILATQYF. The CDR3 bases are TGTGCCAGCAGTGCCATACTAGCCACCCAGTACTTC.

This clonotype was detected ten times or more. This chain joins TRBV7-9 and TRBJ1-1, with TRBD1 identical over 7 bases. The trim removed 6 bases at V and 4 bases at J, leaving 2 bases unmatched. The CDR3 spans 12 residues. Germline assignment: CDR1 SEHNR and CDR2 FQNEAQ (reference sequence). For the CDR3, the DNA is TGTGCCAGCAGTAACAGGGGCACTGAAGCTTTCTTT. This gives the protein CASSNRGTEAFF.

This clonotype was detected a few times. This rearrangement joins TRBV24-1 to TRBJ2-1, with 7 bases lining up with TRBD1. Germline V CDR1 and CDR2: KGHDR, SFDVKD. Unmatched junction bases numbered 5, after V lost 7 bases and J lost 6 bases. The CDR3 is 13 amino acids. The CDR3: CATSYRGSNEQFF. CDR3 nucleotide sequence: TGTGCCACCAGCTACAGGGGAAGCAATGAGCAGTTCTTC.

This clonotype was counted between two and nine times. The chain uses TRBV9 and TRBJ2-3; 7 bases align to TRBD2. Germline V gene lookup returns CDR1 SGDLS and CDR2 YYNGEE. V lost 3 bases and J lost 0; bases outside the gene matches: 4. This CDR3 spans 15 amino acids. The CDR3 reads CASSGAGRSTDTQYF. As DNA, the CDR3 is TGTGCCAGCAGCGGAGCGGGGAGGAGCACAGATACGCAGTATTTT.

This clonotype showed up many times. This sequence joins TRBV12-3 or TRBV12-4 and TRBJ2-7; perhaps TRBD2 as D (5 bases). Between the trimmed V and J ends, which lost 2 bases and 0 bases, there was a span of 11 bases. The CDR3 sequence is 15 residues long. The DNA of the CDR3 is TGTGCCAGCAGTTTACAGGAGGACCGCTCCTACGAGCAGTACTTC. It translates to CASSLQEDRSYEQYF.

The V call is TRBV5-1, the J call TRBJ1-2; no definite D call. CDR3 length equals 14 residues. Germline CDR1 is SGHRS and CDR2 is YFSETQ. V was clipped by 0 bases and J by 4 bases, with 10 bases between them. The CDR3 sequence: CASSLGAATYGYTF. The CDR3 DNA reads as TGCGCCAGCAGCTTGGGGGCAGCAACCTATGGCTACACCTTC.